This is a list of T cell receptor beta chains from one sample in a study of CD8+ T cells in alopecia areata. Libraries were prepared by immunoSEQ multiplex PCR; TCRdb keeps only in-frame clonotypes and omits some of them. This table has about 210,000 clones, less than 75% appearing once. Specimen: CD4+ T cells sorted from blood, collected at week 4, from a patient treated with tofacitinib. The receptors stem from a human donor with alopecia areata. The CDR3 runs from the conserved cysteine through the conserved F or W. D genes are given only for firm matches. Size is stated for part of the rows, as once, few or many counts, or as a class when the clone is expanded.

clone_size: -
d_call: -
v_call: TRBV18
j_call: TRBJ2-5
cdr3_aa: CASSPDGKTQYF
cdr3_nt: TGTGCCAGCTCACCAGACGGGAAGACCCAGTACTTC

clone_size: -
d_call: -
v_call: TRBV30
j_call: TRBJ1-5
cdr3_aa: CAWSVEGNQPQHF
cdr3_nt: TGTGCCTGGAGTGTAGAGGGGAATCAGCCCCAGCATTTT

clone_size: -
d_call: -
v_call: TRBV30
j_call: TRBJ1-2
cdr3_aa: CAWSDTNYGYTF
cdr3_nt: TGTGCCTGGAGCGACACTAACTATGGCTACACCTTC

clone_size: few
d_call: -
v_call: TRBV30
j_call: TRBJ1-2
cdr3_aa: CAWNPYGGSYGYTF
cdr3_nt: TGTGCCTGGAACCCCTACGGAGGATCCTATGGCTACACCTTC

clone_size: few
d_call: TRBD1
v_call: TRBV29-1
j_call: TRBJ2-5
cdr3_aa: CSVRTGNVETQYF
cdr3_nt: TGCAGCGTCCGGACAGGGAACGTGGAGACCCAGTACTTC

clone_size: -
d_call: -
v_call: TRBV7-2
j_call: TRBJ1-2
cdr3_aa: CASSTSPTLGYTF
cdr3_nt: TGTGCCAGCAGCACCAGCCCGACATTAGGCTACACCTTC

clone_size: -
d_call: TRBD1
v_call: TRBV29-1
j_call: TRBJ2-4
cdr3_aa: CSVGRDRGNIQYF
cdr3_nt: TGCAGCGTCGGCCGGGACAGAGGAAACATTCAGTACTTC

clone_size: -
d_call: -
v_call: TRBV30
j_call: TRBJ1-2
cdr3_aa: CAWNRERVNYGYTF
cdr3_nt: TGTGCCTGGAACAGGGAGAGGGTTAACTATGGCTACACCTTC

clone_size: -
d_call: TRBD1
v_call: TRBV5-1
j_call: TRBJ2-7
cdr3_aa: CASNGDSHSYEQYF
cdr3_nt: TGCGCCAGCAACGGGGACAGTCATTCCTACGAGCAGTACTTC

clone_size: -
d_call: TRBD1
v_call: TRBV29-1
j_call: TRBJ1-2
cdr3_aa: CSVRQGLPLYF
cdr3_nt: TGCAGCGTCCGACAGGGGCTTCCCCTTTACTTC

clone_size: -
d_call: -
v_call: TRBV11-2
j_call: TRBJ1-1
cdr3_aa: CASSLEVAMNTEAFF
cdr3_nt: TGTGCCAGCAGCTTGGAGGTAGCCATGAACACTGAAGCTTTCTTT

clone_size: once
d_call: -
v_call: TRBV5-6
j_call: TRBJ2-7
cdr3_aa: CASSSSSYEQYF
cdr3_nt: TGTGCCAGCAGCTCCAGTTCCTACGAGCAGTACTTC

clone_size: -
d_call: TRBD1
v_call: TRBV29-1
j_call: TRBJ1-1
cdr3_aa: CSGTRDSNTEAFF
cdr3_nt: TGCAGCGGGACGAGGGACAGTAACACTGAAGCTTTCTTT

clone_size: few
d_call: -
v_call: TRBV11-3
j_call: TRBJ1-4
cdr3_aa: CASSLVFDEKLFF
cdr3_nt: TGTGCCAGCAGCTTAGTCTTTGATGAAAAACTGTTTTTT

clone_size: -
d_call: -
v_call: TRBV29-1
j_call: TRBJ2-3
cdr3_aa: CSVVFSADTQYF
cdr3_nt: TGCAGCGTTGTTTTCAGCGCAGATACGCAGTATTTT

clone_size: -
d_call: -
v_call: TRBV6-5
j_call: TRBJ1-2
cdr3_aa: CASSRVGTNYGYTF
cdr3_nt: TGTGCCAGCAGTAGGGTCGGAACCAACTATGGCTACACCTTC

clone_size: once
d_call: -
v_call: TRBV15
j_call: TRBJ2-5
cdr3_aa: CATSRDHGGEETQYF
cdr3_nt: TGTGCCACCAGCAGAGATCACGGGGGTGAGGAGACCCAGTACTTC

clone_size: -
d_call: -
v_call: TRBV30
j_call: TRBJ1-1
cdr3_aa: CAWSRANTEAFF
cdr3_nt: TGTGCCTGGAGTAGGGCGAACACTGAAGCTTTCTTT

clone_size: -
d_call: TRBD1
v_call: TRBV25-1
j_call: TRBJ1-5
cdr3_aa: CASSRTGAGAQHF
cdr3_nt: TGTGCCAGCAGCCGCACAGGGGCGGGGGCCCAGCATTTT

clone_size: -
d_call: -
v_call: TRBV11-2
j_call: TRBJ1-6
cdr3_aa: CASSADSISPLHF
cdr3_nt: TGTGCCAGCAGCGCAGACAGTATTTCACCCCTCCACTTT

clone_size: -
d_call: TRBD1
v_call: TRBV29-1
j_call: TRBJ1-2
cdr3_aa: CSVPTGISPGQTNGYTF
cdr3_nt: TGCAGCGTGCCCACCGGAATAAGCCCGGGACAGACAAATGGCTACACCTTC

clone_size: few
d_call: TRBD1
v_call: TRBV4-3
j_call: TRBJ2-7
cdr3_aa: CASSPETSGQSYEQYF
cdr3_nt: TGCGCCAGCAGCCCGGAGACTTCGGGACAGTCCTACGAGCAGTACTTC

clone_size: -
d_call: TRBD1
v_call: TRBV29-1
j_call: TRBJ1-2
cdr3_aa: CSVPSGTGAGYTF
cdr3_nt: TGCAGCGTCCCCTCCGGGACAGGGGCTGGCTACACCTTC

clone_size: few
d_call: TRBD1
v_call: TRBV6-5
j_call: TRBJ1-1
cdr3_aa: CASRMTGLNTEAFF
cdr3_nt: TGTGCCAGCAGGATGACAGGGCTGAACACTGAAGCTTTCTTT

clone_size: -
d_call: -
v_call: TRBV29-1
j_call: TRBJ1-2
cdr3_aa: CSAMREGVPGYTF
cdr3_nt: TGCAGCGCGATGAGGGAGGGGGTGCCTGGCTACACCTTC

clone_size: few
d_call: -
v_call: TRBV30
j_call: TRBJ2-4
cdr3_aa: CAWSDQGRAKNIQYF
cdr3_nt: TGTGCCTGGAGCGACCAGGGGCGCGCCAAAAACATTCAGTACTTC

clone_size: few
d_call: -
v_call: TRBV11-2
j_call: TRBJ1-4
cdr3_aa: CASSPMGFAEKLFF
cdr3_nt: TGTGCCAGCAGCCCCATGGGGTTCGCTGAAAAACTGTTTTTT

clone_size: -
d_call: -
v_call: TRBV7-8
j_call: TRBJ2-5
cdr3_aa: CASAAFRKETQYF
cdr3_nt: TGTGCCTCCGCTGCCTTTCGGAAAGAGACCCAGTACTTC

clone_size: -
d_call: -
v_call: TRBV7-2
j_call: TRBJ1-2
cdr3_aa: CASRLIRENYGYTF
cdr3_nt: TGTGCCAGCAGACTCATCAGGGAGAACTATGGCTACACCTTC

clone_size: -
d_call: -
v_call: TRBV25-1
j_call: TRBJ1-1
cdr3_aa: CASNNAKNTEAFF
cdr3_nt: TGTGCCAGCAATAACGCCAAGAACACTGAAGCTTTCTTT

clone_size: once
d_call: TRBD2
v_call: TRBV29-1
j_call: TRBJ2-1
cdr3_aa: CSSTGLAGGIGNEQFF
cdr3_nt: TGCAGCTCCACCGGACTAGCGGGGGGAATTGGGAATGAGCAGTTCTTC

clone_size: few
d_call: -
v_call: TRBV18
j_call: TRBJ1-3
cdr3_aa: CASSAGGGVTGNTIYF
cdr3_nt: TGTGCCAGCTCAGCCGGCGGGGGGGTGACTGGAAACACCATATATTTT

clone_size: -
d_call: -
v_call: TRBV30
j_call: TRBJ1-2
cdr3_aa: CAWRSAGSDGYTF
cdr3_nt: TGTGCCTGGAGGTCGGCAGGGTCGGATGGCTACACCTTC

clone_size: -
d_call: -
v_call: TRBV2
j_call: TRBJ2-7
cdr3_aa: CASSETQSGSYEQYF
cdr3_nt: TGTGCCAGCAGTGAAACTCAAAGCGGATCCTACGAGCAGTACTTC

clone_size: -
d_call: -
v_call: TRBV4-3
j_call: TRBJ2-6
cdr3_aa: CASSQTGSSGANVLTF
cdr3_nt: TGCGCCAGCAGCCAAACAGGAAGCTCTGGGGCCAACGTCCTGACTTTC

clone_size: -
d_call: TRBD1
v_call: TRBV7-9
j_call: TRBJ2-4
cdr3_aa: CASSGQGGDKNIQYF
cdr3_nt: TGTGCCAGCAGCGGACAGGGGGGAGACAAAAACATTCAGTACTTC

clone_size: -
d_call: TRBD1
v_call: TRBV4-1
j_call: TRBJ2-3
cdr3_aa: CASSQAPGQPLDTQYF
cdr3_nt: TGCGCCAGCAGCCAAGCGCCGGGACAGCCCTTGGATACGCAGTATTTT

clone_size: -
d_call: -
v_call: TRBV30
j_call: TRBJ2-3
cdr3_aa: CAWSPLQSDTQYF
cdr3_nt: TGTGCCTGGAGCCCATTACAGTCAGATACGCAGTATTTT

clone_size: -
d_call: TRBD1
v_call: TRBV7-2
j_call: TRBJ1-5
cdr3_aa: CASSYRGDQPQHF
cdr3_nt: TGTGCCAGCAGCTACAGGGGAGATCAGCCCCAGCATTTT

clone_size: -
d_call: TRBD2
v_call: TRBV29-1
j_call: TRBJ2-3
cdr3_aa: CSVAPVGLGTDTQYF
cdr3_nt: TGCAGCGTTGCCCCGGTGGGACTAGGCACAGATACGCAGTATTTT

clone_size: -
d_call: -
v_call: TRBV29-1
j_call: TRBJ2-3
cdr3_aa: CSVRRAGTDTQYF
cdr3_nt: TGCAGCGTTCGGCGGGCGGGCACAGATACGCAGTATTTT